This T cell receptor (beta chain) came from a study of T cells after yellow fever vaccination. TCRdb fed the 5' RACE reads into MiXCR, producing one record per CDR3 protein. This sample has nearly 350,000 distinct CDR3 sequences, with around 8.1% found just once. Overall study results and limits: The CD4 compartment and the CD8 compartment contained a small share of clonotypes in common. Contamination by abundant bulk-population clonotypes could be present in FACS-sorted repertoires.

The CDR3 covers 15 residues. With 0 bases removed from V and 0 bases from J, the gap between germline ends came to 6 bases. Germline CDR1 MNHEY, CDR2 SVGAGI. Points on this clonotype: Its antigen is unidentified.

The sequencing used PBMCs, collected roughly 47 days after the first yellow fever vaccination. This TCR derives from a man between 18 and 29 years old who received the YFV17D yellow fever vaccine. The chain recombines TRBV6-5 with TRBJ2-1, with D unclear. The CDR3 DNA reads as TGTGCCAGCAGTTACTCAGTCCTCTCCTACAATGAGCAGTTCTTC. It codes for CASSYSVLSYNEQFF.